This T cell receptor beta chain was retrieved from a study of blood T cell repertoires in COVID-19. Study-wide background: In each case, the material was cDNA or gDNA derived from T cells, B-cell-depleted T cells, or PBMCs.

Original processing methods: Counts of nucleated cells, estimated from reference gene primer amplification, were obtained. Only in-frame clones appear in the TCRdb table, and some are missing; sequencing was by immunoSEQ multiplex PCR. That table gives V, J and clone size, and the DNA gave D and trimming. The sample shows approximately 250,000 clones, around four fifths of them seen only once. The sequenced sample consisted of peripheral blood. This clonotype was sampled from a man aged 55 to 70 with acute or convalescent COVID-19.

The CDR3 loop is CAWGGYRGSYNEQFF. As DNA, the CDR3 is TGTGCCTGGGGCGGATACAGGGGCTCCTACAATGAGCAGTTCTTC. The chain links TRBV30 to TRBJ2-1; the match to TRBD1 covers 7 bases. The CDR3 is 15 amino acids. V lost 5 bases to trimming and J lost 0 bases; unmatched junction nucleotides: 7. Germline lookup yields CDR1 GTSNPN and CDR2 SVGIG (reference sequence).